The T cell receptor (beta chain) described here comes from a study of shared clonotypes between healthy human individuals. Germline V lookup: CDR1 SQVTM, CDR2 ANQGSEA. After removal of 6 bases from V and 3 bases from J, the junction contained 13 bases not matched to a gene. There are 16 residues in the CDR3. Study observations and caveats: Owing to a small donor count, the genetic and exposure-history diversity represented was limited.

Details on this clone: Its antigen is not identified.

Positively selected for CCR7, the CD45RO-negative cells used as naive CD8 cells excluded terminally differentiated effector memory CD45RA+ cells. It was across several immunoSEQ plates that each subset's genomic DNA was evenly split. The sorted-subset replicate PCRs were given 150 to 250 ng DNA, which is approximately 30,000 T cell genomes. Per the study methods: Filtering differed since immunoSEQ provided only junctions, with no quality scores. Assay: immunoSEQ multiplex PCR; the TCRdb copy retains only in-frame clones and omits some. The DNA gave D and trimming, while V, J and clone size come from that table. Of approximately 1.9 million clones in the sample, around 93% are singletons; the top ten hold more than 1.5%.

Sequenced input: naive CD8+ T cells from PBMCs. The TCR comes from a man between 18 and 29 years old in good health. Some clones in this sample may be carry-over from other donors' samples. The rearrangement uses TRBV29-1 and TRBJ2-7, with 11 positions matching TRBD2. The CDR3 DNA reads TGCAGCGTGCTTGGGACGTGGGGACTAGCGGACTACGAGCAGTACTTC. Translating it yields CSVLGTWGLADYEQYF.